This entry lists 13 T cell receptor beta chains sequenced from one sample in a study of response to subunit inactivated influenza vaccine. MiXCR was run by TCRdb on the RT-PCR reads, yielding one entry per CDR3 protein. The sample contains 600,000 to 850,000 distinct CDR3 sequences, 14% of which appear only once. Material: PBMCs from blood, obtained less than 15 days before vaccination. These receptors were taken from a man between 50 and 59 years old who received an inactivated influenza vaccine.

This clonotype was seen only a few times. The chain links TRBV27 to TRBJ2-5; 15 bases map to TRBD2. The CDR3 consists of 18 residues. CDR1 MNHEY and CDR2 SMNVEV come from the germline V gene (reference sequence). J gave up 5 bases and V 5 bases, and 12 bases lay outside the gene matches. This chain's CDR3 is CASSREGLAGGGVETQYF. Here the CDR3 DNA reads TGTGCCAGCAGTCGCGAGGGACTAGCGGGGGGAGGGGTGGAGACCCAGTACTTC.

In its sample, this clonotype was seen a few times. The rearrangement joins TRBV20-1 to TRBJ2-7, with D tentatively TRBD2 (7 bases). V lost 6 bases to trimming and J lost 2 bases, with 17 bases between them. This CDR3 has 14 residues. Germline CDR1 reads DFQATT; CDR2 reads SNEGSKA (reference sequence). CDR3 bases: TGCAGTGCGGAGGGGGGGGGAAATACCTACGAGCAGTACTTC. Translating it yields CSAEGGGNTYEQYF.

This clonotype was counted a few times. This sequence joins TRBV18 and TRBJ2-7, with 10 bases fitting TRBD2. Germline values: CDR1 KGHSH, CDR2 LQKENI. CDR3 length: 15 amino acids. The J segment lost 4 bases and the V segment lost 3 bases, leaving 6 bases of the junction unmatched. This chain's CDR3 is CASSPASGSTYEQYF. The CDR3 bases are TGTGCCAGCTCACCGGCTAGCGGGAGTACGTACGAGCAGTACTTC.

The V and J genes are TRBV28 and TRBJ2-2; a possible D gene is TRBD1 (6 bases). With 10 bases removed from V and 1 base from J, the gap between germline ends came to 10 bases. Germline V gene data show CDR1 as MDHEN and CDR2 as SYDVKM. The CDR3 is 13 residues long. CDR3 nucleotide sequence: TGTGCCACCAAGACAGGGAACACCGGGGAGCTGTTTTTT. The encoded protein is CATKTGNTGELFF.

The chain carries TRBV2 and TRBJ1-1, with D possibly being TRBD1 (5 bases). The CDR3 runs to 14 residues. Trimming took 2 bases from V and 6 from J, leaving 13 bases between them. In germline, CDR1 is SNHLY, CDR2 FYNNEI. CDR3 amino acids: CASSEMDKESEAFF. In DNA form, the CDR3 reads TGTGCCAGCAGTGAAATGGACAAGGAGTCTGAAGCTTTCTTT.

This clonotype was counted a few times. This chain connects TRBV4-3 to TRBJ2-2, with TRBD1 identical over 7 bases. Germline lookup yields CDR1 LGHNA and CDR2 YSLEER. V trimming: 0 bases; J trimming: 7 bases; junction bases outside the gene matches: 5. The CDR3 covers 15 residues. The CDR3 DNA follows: TGCGCCAGCAGCCAAGATTGGCAGGGGGTCGGGGAGCTGTTTTTT. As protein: CASSQDWQGVGELFF.

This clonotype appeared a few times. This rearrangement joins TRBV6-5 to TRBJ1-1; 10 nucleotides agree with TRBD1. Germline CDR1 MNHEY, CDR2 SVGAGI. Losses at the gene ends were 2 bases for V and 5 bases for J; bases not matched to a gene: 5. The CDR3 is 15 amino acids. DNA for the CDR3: TGTGCCAGCAGTTACACGTGGACAGGGGGAACTGAAGCTTTCTTT. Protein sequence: CASSYTWTGGTEAFF.

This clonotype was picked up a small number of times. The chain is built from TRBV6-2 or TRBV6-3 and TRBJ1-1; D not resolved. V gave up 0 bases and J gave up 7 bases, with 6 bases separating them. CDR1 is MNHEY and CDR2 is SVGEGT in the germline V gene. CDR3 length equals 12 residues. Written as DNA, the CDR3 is TGTGCCAGCAGTTACTCCGCCCTTGAAGCTTTCTTT. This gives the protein CASSYSALEAFF.

The CDR3 loop reads CATPAAPLQETQYF. CDR3 coding DNA: TGTGCCACCCCGGCCGCACCTCTCCAAGAGACCCAGTACTTC. V is TRBV7-9 and J is TRBJ2-5; D is unresolved. V was cut by 10 bases and J by 1 base, with 16 bases left in between. CDR1 is SEHNR and CDR2 is FQNEAQ in the germline V gene (reference sequence). The length of the CDR3 is 14 residues.

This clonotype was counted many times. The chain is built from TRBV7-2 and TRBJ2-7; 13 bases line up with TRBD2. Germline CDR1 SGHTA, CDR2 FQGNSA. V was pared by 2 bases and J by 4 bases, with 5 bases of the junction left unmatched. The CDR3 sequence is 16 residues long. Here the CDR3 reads CASSLRTSGSGYEQYF. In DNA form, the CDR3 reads TGTGCCAGCAGCTTACGGACTAGCGGGAGTGGGTACGAGCAGTACTTC.

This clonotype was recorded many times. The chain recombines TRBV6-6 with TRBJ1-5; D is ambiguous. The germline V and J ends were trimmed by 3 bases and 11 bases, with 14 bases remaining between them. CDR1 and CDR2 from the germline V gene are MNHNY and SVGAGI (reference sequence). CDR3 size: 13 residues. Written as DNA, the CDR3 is TGTGCCAGCAGTTATTACAGCCAGGAGGCCCAGCATTTT. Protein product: CASSYYSQEAQHF.

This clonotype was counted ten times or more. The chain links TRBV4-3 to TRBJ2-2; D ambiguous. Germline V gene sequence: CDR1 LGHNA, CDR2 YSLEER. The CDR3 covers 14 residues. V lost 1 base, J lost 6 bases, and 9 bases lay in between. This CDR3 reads CASSQVLDAGELFF. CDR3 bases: TGCGCCAGCAGCCAAGTGTTGGATGCCGGGGAGCTGTTTTTT.

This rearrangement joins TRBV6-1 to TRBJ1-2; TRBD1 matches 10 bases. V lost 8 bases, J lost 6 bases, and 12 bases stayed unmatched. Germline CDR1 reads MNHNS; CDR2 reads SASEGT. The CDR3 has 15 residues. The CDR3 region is CASGKGQGVMNGYTF. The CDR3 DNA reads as TGTGCCAGCGGAAAAGGACAGGGGGTAATGAATGGCTACACCTTC.